This T cell receptor beta chain appears in the sequencing data of a study of post-analysis software for immune sequencing data. Study results and caveats: Comparison of patients with controls showed about 5 TRBV segments more frequent in patients, TRBV5-6, TRBV5-1 and TRBV20-1 among them. There was significantly lower normalized Chao1 diversity in multiple sclerosis patients than in controls.

The library was made from cDNA and included unique molecular identifiers. TCRdb itself ran the PCR reads through MiXCR, one entry per CDR3 protein. The table records 350,000 to 500,000 distinct CDR3 sequences, roughly 40% of them present only once. Points on this clonotype: Its target is not known.

Trimming shortened V by 3 bases and J by 4 bases, and 16 bases separated the two germline ends. Per germline, CDR1 DFQATT and CDR2 SNEGSKA (reference sequence). CDR3 length equals 15 residues. This TCR derives from a girl between 2 and 10 years old with multiple sclerosis. Material for sequencing was blood. The chain uses TRBV20-1 and TRBJ2-1, with D possibly TRBD2 on 7 matching bases. CDR3 in amino acids: CSARSRGREYNEQFF. For the CDR3, the DNA is TGCAGTGCTAGGTCTAGGGGGAGGGAGTACAATGAGCAGTTCTTC.